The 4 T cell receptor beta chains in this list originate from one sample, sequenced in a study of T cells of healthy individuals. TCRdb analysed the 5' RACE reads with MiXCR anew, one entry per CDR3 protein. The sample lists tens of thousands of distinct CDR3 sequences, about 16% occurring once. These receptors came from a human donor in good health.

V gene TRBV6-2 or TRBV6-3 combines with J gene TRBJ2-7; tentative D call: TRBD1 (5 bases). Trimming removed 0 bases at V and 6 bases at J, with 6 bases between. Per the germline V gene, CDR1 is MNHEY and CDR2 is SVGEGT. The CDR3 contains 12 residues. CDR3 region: CASSYSRVEQYF. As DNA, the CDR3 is TGTGCCAGCAGTTACTCCAGGGTCGAGCAGTACTTC.

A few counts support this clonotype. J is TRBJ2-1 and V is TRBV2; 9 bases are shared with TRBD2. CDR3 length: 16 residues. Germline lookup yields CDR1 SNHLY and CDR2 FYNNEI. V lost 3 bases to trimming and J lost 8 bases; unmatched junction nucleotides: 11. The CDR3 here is CASSDLAGVRGDEQFF. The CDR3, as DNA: TGTGCCAGCAGTGATTTAGCGGGAGTAAGGGGCGATGAGCAGTTCTTC.

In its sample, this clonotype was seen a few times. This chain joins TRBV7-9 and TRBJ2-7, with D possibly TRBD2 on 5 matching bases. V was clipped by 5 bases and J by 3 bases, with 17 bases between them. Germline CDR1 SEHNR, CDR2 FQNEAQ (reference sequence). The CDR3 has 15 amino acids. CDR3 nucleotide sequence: TGTGCCAGCAGCCCCGAGGAGGCCTTACTCTACGAGCAGTACTTC. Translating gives CASSPEEALLYEQYF.

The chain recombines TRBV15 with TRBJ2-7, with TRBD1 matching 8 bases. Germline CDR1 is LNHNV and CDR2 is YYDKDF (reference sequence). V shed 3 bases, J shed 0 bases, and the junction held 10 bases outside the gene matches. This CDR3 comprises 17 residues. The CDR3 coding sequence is TGTGCCACCAGCAGCGGGACAGGAACACCGAGCTCCTACGAGCAGTACTTC. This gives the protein CATSSGTGTPSSYEQYF.